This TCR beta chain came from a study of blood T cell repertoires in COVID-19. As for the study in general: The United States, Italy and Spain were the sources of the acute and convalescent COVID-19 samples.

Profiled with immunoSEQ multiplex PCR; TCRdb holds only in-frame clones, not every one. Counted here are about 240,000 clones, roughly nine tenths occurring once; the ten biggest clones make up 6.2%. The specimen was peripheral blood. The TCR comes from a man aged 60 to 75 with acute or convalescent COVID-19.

The CDR3 DNA is TGTGCCAGCAGTTACTCGCGGCAGTACCGAGATACGCAGTATTTT. It specifies CASSYSRQYRDTQYF. This sequence joins TRBV6-6 and TRBJ2-3; no firm D call. The CDR3 spans 15 residues. V shed 0 bases and J shed 5 bases, with 12 bases lying between them. From germline, CDR1 is MNHNY and CDR2 SVGAGI (reference sequence).